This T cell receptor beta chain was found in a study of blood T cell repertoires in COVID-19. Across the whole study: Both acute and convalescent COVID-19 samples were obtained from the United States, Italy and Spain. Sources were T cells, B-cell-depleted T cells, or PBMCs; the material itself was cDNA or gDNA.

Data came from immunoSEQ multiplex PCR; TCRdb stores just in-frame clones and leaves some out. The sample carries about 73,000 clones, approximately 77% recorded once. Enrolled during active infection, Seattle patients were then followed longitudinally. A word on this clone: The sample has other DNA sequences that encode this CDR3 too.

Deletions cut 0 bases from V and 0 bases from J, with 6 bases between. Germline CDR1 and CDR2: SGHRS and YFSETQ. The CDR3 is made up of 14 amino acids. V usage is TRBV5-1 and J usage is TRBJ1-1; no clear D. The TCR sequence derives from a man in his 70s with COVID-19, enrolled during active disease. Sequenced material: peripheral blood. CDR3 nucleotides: TGCGCCAGCAGCTTGGCGGGGATGAACACTGAAGCTTTCTTT. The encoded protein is CASSLAGMNTEAFF.